This T cell receptor beta chain is from a study of CXCR3-negative and CXCR3-positive naive CD8 T cells (dated by TCRdb to between 2018 and 2021). Study-level background: In total, about 135 million TRB reads were obtained, corresponding to roughly 1.5 +/- 0.3 million reads per library. The TRBV-TRBJ cluster analysis covered naive subsets from about 5 donors and memory cells from 3 donors. Diversity and physicochemical repertoire analyses covered some ten donors pooled from two independent experiments.

Study-wide conclusions, independent of this receptor: Both naive subsets had comparably high repertoire diversity, while memory CD8+ T cells had much lower repertoire diversity. TRB CDR3s from CXCR3-positive naive cells showed higher hydrophobicity (lower Kidera factor 4), lower energy, and higher strength and volume indices than CXCR3-negative naive cells. Within the same donor, TRBV-TRBJ usage looked similar between naive CXCR3-negative and CXCR3-positive cells, but memory cells had distinct patterns. Because CXCR3 expression was partially decreased after cryopreservation, freshly isolated PBMCs were used for most assays. Because surface CD5, which is linked to self-reactivity in mice, was comparable between the naive subsets, TCR interaction strength was also inferred from the physicochemical properties of TRB CDR3s.

The CDR3 measures 15 amino acids from cysteine to phenylalanine. No DNA is listed. According to the germline V gene, CDR1 reads SGHVS and CDR2 reads FQNEAQ. In regard to this clonotype: Its binding antigen is unknown.

Each CD8+ T cell subset was flow-sorted in triplicate, and 300,000 or so cells per subset were placed directly into RLT lysis buffer. To keep memory contaminants out, a stringent definition of naive CD8+ T cells was applied: CD45RO-CCR7+CD27+CD95-. Standard density gradient centrifugation was used to isolate peripheral blood mononuclear cells from buffy coats. Naive CXCR3-negative and CXCR3-positive CD8+ T cells were flow-sorted on a FACSAria III. Total RNA was extracted from sorted cells using an RNeasy Mini Kit. Instrument on record: NextSeq 550. The Human TCR Profiling Kit (MiLaboratory) was used to prepare UMI-labeled 5' RACE TRB cDNA libraries. The full amount of extracted RNA was used for cDNA synthesis, and the full amount of resulting cDNA was used for PCR amplification. Libraries were prepared in parallel using an identical number of PCR cycles. As for the original processing: About 53,000 +/- 9,400 unique UMI-labeled TRB cDNA molecules per library were extracted with MIGEC and MiXCR, with at least two reads per UMI required. On average, each library contained approximately 40,000 +/- 10,000 functional in-frame TRB CDR3 nucleotide clonotypes without stop codons. After downsampling to 5000 UMI-labeled TRB molecules per sample, diversity metrics such as normalized Shannon-Wiener and Chao1 were calculated in VDJtools. For the central five CDR3 residues, VDJtools calculated physicochemical properties weighted by clonotype size, namely interaction energy, strength, volume and Kidera factor 4. Through TCRdb reprocessing, the reads give one entry per CDR3 protein sequence; DNA is omitted. TCRdb, rather than the study authors, made the V and J calls. This sample's table contains around 50,000 distinct CDR3 sequences. The leading ten clones occupy 2% to 2.5% of the sample.

This sequence originates from a human donor in good health. Some clones in this sample may be carry-over from other donors' samples. The sequencing sample was made of naive CXCR3- CD8+ T cells from blood. The cell subset or site label corresponds to: CD45RO-CCR7+CD27+CD95- naive CD8+ T cells lacking CXCR3 (TNR3-). The sequence links TRBV7-8 to TRBJ2-2; the TCRdb D gene call, TRBD1, has no DNA to confirm it. The CDR3 sequence is CASSLDATGTGELFF.